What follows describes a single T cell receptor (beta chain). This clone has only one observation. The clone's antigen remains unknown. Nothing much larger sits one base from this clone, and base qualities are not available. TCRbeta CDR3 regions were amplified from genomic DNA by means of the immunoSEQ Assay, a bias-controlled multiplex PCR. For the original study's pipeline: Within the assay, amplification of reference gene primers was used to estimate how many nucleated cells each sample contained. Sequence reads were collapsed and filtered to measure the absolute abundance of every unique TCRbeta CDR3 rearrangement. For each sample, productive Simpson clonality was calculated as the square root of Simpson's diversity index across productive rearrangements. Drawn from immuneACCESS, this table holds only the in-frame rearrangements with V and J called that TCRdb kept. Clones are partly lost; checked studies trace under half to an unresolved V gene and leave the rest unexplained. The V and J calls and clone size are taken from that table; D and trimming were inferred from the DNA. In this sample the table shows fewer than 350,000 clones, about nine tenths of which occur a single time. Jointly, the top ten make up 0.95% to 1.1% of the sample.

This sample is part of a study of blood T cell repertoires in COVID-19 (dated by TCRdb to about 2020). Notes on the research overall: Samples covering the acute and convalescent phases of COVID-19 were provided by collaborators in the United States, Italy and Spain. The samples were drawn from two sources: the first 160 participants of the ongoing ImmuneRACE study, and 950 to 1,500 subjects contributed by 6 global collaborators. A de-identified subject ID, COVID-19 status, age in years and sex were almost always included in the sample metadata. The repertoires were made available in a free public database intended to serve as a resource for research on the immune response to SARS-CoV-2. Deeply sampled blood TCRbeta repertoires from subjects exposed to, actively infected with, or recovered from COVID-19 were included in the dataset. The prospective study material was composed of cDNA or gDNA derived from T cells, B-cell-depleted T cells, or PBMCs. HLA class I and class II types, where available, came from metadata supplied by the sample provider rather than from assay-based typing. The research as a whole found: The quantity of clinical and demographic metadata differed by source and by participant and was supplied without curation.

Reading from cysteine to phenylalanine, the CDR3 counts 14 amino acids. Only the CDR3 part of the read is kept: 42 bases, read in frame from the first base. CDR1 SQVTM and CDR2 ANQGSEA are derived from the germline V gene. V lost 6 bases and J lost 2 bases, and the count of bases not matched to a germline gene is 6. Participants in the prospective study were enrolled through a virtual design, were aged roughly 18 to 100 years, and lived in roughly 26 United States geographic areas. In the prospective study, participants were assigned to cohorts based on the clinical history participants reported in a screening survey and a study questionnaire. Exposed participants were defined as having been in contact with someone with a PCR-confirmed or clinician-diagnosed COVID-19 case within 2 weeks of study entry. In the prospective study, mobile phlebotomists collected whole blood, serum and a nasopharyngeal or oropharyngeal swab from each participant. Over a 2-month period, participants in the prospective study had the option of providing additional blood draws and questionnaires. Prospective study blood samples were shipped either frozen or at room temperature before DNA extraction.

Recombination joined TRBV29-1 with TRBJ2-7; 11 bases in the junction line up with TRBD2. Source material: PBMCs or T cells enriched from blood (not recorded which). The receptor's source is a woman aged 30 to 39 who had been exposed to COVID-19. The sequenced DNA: TGCAGCGTATGGACTAGCGGGTCTCCCTACGAGCAGTACTTC. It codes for CSVWTSGSPYEQYF.